This T cell receptor beta chain is drawn from a study of blood T cell repertoires in COVID-19. Overall study context: Sites in the United States, Italy and Spain provided acute and convalescent COVID-19 samples. T cells, B-cell-depleted T cells, or PBMCs supplied cDNA or gDNA.

Authors' methods: Amplification of reference gene primers was used by the study to estimate nucleated cell counts. Sequenced by immunoSEQ multiplex PCR; TCRdb stores in-frame clones only, minus some. That table is the source of V, J and clone size, and D and trimming were worked out from the DNA. The table records around 60,000 clones, roughly 77% of them present only once. The CDR3 extends over 14 amino acids. Trimming cost V 4 bases and J 0 bases, with 10 bases left between them. Germline V gives CDR1 SGHRS, CDR2 YFSETQ. The clonotype comes from an elderly man with acute or convalescent COVID-19. What was sequenced was peripheral blood. The rearrangement links TRBV5-1 to TRBJ1-2; D not resolved. In nucleotides, the CDR3 is TGCGCCAGCAGCACACAAACAGCTAACTATGGCTACACCTTC. Protein sequence: CASSTQTANYGYTF.